This TCR beta chain is drawn from a study of shared T cell receptors in the human thymus. Sequencing used immunoSEQ multiplex PCR; TCRdb keeps in-frame clones, though not all of them. Among 500,000 to 850,000 clones listed, around 87% were seen once. This clone was observed once. Looked up from germline, CDR1 is SGHKS and CDR2 is YYEKEE (reference sequence). V trimming: 4 bases; J trimming: 8 bases; junction bases outside the gene matches: 12. There are 15 residues in the CDR3. The same data also went into a second study, on human thymus T cells. That work states: The thymus tissue came from resections taken during corrective heart surgery. Thymic and blood repertoires showed apparently biased V and J gene usage. Related work found strong thymic repertoire overlap between unrelated individuals.

The rearrangement uses TRBV5-5 and TRBJ1-2, with TRBD1 identical over 9 bases. Sequencing input: thymocytes. The TCR originated in a boy under two years old with a congenital heart defect. CDR3: CASSHYRTGVSGYTF. In DNA form, the CDR3 reads TGTGCCAGCAGCCATTACCGGACAGGGGTGTCAGGCTACACCTTC. Combining the CDR3 with reference TRBV5-5 and TRBJ1-2 gives the whole variable domain DAGVTQSPTHLIKTRGQQVTLRCSPISGHKSVSWYQQVLGQGPQFIFQYYEKEERGRGNFPDRFSARQFPNYSSELNVNALLLGDSALYLCASSHYRTGVSGYTFGSGTRLTVV.